This T cell receptor (beta chain) is from a study of blood T cell repertoires in COVID-19. Across the whole study: Sites across the United States, Italy and Spain contributed samples from acute and convalescent COVID-19. Nucleic acid was either cDNA or gDNA, and it came from T cells, B-cell-depleted T cells, or PBMCs.

From germline, CDR1 is MGHRA and CDR2 YSYEKL. V was pared by 4 bases and J by 9 bases, with 7 bases of the junction left unmatched. CDR3 length: 15 amino acids. Original processing notes: Estimation of nucleated cell counts was performed using reference gene primer amplification. Here immunoSEQ multiplex PCR was the method, and the copy in TCRdb shows in-frame clones only, minus some. V, J and clone size are those of that table, while D and trimming were read from the DNA. Here the sample spans some 130,000 clones, 70% to 90% being singletons. The receptor was isolated from a man in his forties or fifties with acute or convalescent COVID-19. The rearrangement joins TRBV4-1 to TRBJ2-2; 11 bases align to TRBD1. Specimen: peripheral blood. The CDR3 loop reads CASSLPGQGVRELFF. The DNA for the CDR3 is TGCGCCAGCAGCCTCCCGGGACAGGGGGTAAGGGAGCTGTTTTTT.